This record covers a single T cell receptor beta chain. This clonotype was seen more than once but under ten times. Its target antigen remains unknown. Base qualities are missing; no much larger clone stands one base away. For sequencing, an Illumina NovaSeq 6000 was employed. cDNA libraries for TCRalpha and TCRbeta were prepared by 5'RACE using constant-segment primers, with sample barcodes and unique molecular identifiers added. Trizol reagent was used to extract RNA from every sample. Amplification of the libraries took two PCR steps, and the second step added a second sample barcode plus Illumina TruSeq adapters. Sequencing of the libraries was done on an Illumina NovaSeq, producing 2 x 150 bp paired-end reads. As for how the authors treated the data: Demultiplexing of reads and collapsing into UMI-guided consensus sequences were performed with migec v1.2.7. Using mixcr v2.1.11, UMI consensuses were aligned to TRA and TRB V and J templates and then assembled into clonotypes. A clonotype was counted as expanded or contracted only if both edgeR and NoisET called the change significant, with noise models trained on biological replicates. For edgeR calls, the cutoffs were a false discovery rate-adjusted p below 0.01 and a log2 fold-change threshold of 1. As an exploratory analysis of dynamics, max-normalized trajectories of the 1000 most abundant clonotypes were examined with PCA combined with hierarchical clustering. Separately sequenced CD4+ and CD8+ repertoires were used to assign the CD4 or CD8 phenotype of responding clones. TCRdb itself trimmed the public reads at Q25 with fastp, ran MiXCR and retained productive beta chains. Rows are unified per CDR3 protein, each entry keeping the most common DNA and genes. The V and J calls and clone size come from TCRdb's table, not from the authors' own analysis. A total of about 540,000 distinct CDR3 sequences appear in this sample, roughly 21% of them only once. Jointly, the top ten make up roughly an eighth of the sample.

The entry originates in a study of T-cell memory formation after mild COVID-19 (dated by TCRdb to the early 2020s). For the wider study: TCR sequence clusters from the two donors were found to be largely donor specific. The cohort comprised two young, previously healthy adult volunteers, one female and one male. Longitudinal TCRalpha and TCRbeta repertoire sequencing tracked T-cell clones expanding and contracting after mild COVID-19 in two donors.

Results and caveats for the whole study, not just this receptor: The second-wave clones that peaked on day 37 were not confirmed to be SARS-CoV-2 specific. Contracting CD4+ clones appeared mostly in the CM and EM memory subsets, whereas CD8+ clones were enriched in EMRA. Balanced CD4/CD8 phenotypes were observed for clones contracting from day 15 to 85, whereas a bias towards CD4+ was observed for a second wave of clones expanding from day 15 to 37. The study covered only a couple of mild cases, and larger cohorts including severe cases with pre-infection samples were considered necessary. Some responding clones were detected in pre-infection memory, suggesting pre-existing cross-reactive memory T cells joined the SARS-CoV-2 response.

Ficoll-Paque density gradient centrifugation was the method used to isolate PBMCs. The sequencing sample was made of PBMCs or a T cell subset sorted from them (not recorded which). The receptor was derived from an adult woman who had mild COVID-19 (a few samples of this study predate the infection). The sample titles of this study are shuffled in the database, so cell type and time point are left out; the donor was told from shared clones.

The DNA reads as follows: TGCGCCAGCAGCCATGCCGGCCAAAACACCGGGGAGCTGTTTTTT. Protein translation: CASSHAGQNTGELFF. The chain couples TRBV5-1 to TRBJ2-2; no D gene can be assigned with confidence. For CDR1 and CDR2, the germline V gene lists SGHRS and YFSETQ. V lost 4 bases and J lost 2 bases; the stretch between them is 12 bases long. The CDR3, cysteine through phenylalanine, is 15 amino acids long. Only the CDR3 region is kept as DNA, spanning 45 bases read in frame from base 1.